The TCR beta chain under discussion was sequenced for a study of cytomegalovirus exposure and HLA in healthy donors. Amplification used 60 Vbeta primers and 13 Jbeta primers. The data were produced by immunoSEQ multiplex PCR, yet TCRdb's version contains in-frame clones alone and is incomplete. The table has about 190,000 clones, around 79% seen once. Study conclusions and caveats: Roughly uniform sequencing depth across donors was assumed, possibly incorrectly. Most TCRs appeared rarely, but some public TCRs recurred in many donors.

Concerning this clone itself: Its antigen is unknown.

In germline, CDR1 is SGHAT, CDR2 FQNNGV. V was shortened by 1 base and J by 1 base, with 2 bases between the two germline ends. The CDR3 spans 12 residues. The receptor's source is a woman between 18 and 29 years old in good health and CMV-seronegative. The V gene is TRBV11-2, the J gene TRBJ2-7; unclear D gene. The sequenced material came from PBMCs. As DNA, the CDR3 is TGTGCCAGCAGCTTAGCGTCCTACGAGCAGTACTTC. The encoded protein is CASSLASYEQYF.